This T cell receptor beta chain emerged from a study of blood T cell repertoires in COVID-19. Study-level background: Samples came from the United States, Italy and Spain, spanning acute and convalescent COVID-19. Nucleic acid was either cDNA or gDNA, and it came from T cells, B-cell-depleted T cells, or PBMCs.

CDR1 SGHTA and CDR2 FQGNSA come from the germline V gene. With 8 bases removed from V and 0 bases from J, the gap between germline ends came to 17 bases. The CDR3 extends over 16 amino acids. In the original workflow: Amplifying reference gene primers gave estimates of nucleated cell counts. Sequencing used immunoSEQ multiplex PCR; TCRdb keeps in-frame clones, though not all of them. That table gives V, J and clone size, and the DNA gave D and trimming. The top ten clones hold around 20% of a sample with about 72,000 clones, around 80% of them seen once. The V call is TRBV7-2, the J call TRBJ1-5, with D uncertain. This TCR was sampled from a human donor in a cohort sampled during active COVID-19. The sequencing input was peripheral blood. The CDR3 bases are TGTGCCAGCGGACTCATGGGGATCTATAGCAATCAGCCCCAGCATTTT. Its protein is CASGLMGIYSNQPQHF.